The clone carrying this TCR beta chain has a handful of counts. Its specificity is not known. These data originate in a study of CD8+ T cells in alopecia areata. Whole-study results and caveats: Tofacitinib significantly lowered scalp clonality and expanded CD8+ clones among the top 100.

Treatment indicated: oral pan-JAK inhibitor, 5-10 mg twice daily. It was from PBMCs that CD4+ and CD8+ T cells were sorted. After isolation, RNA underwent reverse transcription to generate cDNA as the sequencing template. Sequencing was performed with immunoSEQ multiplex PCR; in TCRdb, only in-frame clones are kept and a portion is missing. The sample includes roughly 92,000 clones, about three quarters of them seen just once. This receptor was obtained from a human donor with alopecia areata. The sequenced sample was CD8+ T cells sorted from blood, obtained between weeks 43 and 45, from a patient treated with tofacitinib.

CDR3 in DNA: TGTGCTAGTCGGGGACTGGACTACAATGAGCAGTTCTTC. This translates into CASRGLDYNEQFF. The genes are TRBV12-5 and TRBJ2-1; D may be TRBD2 (6 bases). Germline V gene data show CDR1 as LGHNT and CDR2 as FRNRAP. CDR3 length: 13 residues. V dropped 8 bases and J dropped 3 bases, with 11 bases sitting between them.